This T cell receptor (beta chain) was recorded in a study of shared clonotypes between healthy human individuals. The wider study: Donors had three CD4 naive, three CD4 memory, two CD8 naive and one CD8 memory plate apiece.

Germline V gives CDR1 SGHRS, CDR2 YFSETQ. With 7 bases removed from V and 8 bases from J, the gap between germline ends came to 15 bases. The CDR3 length is 12 residues. The repertoire was sequenced with immunoSEQ multiplex PCR; TCRdb's copy has only in-frame clones and lacks some. The data show about 2.5 million clones, under 95% seen once. Division of CD4+ cells produced a CD45RA+ naive subset and a CD45RA-negative memory subset. Sequencing was performed on naive CD4+ T cells from PBMCs. Subset here: CD45RA+ positively selected. The chain combines TRBV5-1 with TRBJ1-1; a possible D gene is TRBD1 (6 bases). The sequence was obtained from a young man in good health. Some clones in this sample may be carry-over from other donors' samples. DNA of the CDR3: TGCGCCAGCCGGCTACCAGACAGGGAAGCTTTCTTT. It is translated as CASRLPDREAFF.